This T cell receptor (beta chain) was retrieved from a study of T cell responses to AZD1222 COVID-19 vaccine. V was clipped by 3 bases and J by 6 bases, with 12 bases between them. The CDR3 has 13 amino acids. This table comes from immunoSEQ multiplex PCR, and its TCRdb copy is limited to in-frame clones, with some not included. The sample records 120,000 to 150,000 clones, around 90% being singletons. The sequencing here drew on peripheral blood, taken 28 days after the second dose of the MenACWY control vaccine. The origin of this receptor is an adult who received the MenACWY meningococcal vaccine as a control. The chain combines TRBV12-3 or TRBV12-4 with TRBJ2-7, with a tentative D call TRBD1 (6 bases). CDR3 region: CASSFQGQGEQYF. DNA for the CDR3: TGTGCCAGCAGTTTCCAGGGGCAGGGCGAGCAGTACTTC.